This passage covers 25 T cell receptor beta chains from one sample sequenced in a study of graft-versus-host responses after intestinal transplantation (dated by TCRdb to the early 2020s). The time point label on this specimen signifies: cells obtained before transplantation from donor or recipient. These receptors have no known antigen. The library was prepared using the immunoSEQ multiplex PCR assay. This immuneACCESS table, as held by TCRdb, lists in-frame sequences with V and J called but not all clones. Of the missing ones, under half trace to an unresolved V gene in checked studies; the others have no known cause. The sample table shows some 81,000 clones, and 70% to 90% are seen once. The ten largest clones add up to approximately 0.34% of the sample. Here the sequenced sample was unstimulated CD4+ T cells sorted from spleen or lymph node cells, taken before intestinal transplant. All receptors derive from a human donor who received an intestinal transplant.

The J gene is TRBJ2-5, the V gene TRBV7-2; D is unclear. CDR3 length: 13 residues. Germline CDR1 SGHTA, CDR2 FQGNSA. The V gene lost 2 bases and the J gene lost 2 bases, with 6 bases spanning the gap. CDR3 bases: TGTGCCAGCAGCTTAAGAGCACAAGAGACCCAGTACTTC. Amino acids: CASSLRAQETQYF.

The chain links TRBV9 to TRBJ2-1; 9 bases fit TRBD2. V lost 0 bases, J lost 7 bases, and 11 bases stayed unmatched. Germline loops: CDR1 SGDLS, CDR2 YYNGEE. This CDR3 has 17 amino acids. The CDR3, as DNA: TGTGCCAGCAGCGTAGATGTCGGCGGGAGGGCCGGGAATGAGCAGTTCTTC. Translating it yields CASSVDVGGRAGNEQFF.

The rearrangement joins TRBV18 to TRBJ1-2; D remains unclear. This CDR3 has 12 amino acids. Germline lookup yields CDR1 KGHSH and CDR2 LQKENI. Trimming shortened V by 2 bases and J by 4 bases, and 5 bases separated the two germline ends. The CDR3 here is CASSPNSYGYTF. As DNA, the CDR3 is TGTGCCAGCTCACCAAACAGCTATGGCTACACCTTC.

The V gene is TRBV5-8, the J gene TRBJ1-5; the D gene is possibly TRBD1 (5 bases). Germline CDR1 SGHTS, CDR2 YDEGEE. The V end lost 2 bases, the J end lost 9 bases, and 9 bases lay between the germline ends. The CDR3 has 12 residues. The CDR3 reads CASSFTGGPQHF. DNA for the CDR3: TGTGCCAGCAGCTTTACAGGTGGGCCCCAGCATTTT. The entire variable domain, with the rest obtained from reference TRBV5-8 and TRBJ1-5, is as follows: EAGVTQSPTHLIKTRGQQATLRCSPISGHTSVYWYQQALGLGLQFLLWYDEGEERNRGNFPPRFSGRQFPNYSSELNVNALELEDSALYLCASSFTGGPQHFGDGTRLSIL.

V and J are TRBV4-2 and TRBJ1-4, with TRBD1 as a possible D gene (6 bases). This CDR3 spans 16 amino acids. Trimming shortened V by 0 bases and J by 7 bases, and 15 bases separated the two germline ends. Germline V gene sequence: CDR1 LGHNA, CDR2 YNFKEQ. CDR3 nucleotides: TGTGCCAGCAGCCAAGAGGTGCGGGGGCGAAGTGAAAAACTGTTTTTT. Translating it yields CASSQEVRGRSEKLFF.

The CDR3 here is CASSFRGNYGYTF. The DNA for the CDR3 is TGTGCCAGCAGCTTCAGGGGTAACTATGGCTACACCTTC. The chain employs TRBV5-4 and TRBJ1-2; tentatively, D is TRBD1 (6 bases). With 2 bases removed from V and 1 base from J, the gap between germline ends came to 6 bases. The CDR3 contains 13 residues. Per the germline V gene, CDR1 is SGHNT and CDR2 is YYREEE (reference sequence).

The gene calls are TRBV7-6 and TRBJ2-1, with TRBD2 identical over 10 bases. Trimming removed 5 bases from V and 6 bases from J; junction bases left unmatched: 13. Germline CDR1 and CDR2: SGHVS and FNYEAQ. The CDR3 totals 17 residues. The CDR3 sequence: CASSEQTGTSVINEQFF. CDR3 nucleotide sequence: TGTGCCAGCAGCGAACAAACCGGGACTAGCGTAATCAATGAGCAGTTCTTC.

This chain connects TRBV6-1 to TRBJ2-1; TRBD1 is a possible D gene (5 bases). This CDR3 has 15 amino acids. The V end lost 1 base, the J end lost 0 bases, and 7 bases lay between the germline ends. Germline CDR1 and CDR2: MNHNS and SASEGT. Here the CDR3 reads CASSEVGRSYNEQFF. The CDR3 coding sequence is TGTGCCAGCAGTGAAGTGGGGCGCTCCTACAATGAGCAGTTCTTC.

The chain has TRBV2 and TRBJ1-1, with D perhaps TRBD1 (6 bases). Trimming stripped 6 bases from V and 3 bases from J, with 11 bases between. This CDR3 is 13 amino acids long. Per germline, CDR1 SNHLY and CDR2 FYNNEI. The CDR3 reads CASSSRQDTEAFF. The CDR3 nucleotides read TGTGCCAGCAGCTCCCGACAGGACACTGAAGCTTTCTTT.

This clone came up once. The CDR3 DNA sequence: TGTGCCAGCAGTACACCAGGGGTTTACGGCTACACCTTC. Its translation: CASSTPGVYGYTF. This rearrangement joins TRBV6-6 to TRBJ1-2, with D maybe TRBD1 (6 bases). The CDR3 is 13 amino acids. Trimming cost V 5 bases and J 8 bases, with 15 bases left between them. CDR1 and CDR2 (germline): MNHNY, SVGAGI (reference sequence).

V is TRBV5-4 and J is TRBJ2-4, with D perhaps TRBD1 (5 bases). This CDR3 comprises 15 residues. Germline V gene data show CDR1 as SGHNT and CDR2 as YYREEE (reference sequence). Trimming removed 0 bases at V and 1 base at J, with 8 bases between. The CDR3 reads CASSLGQGAKNIQYF. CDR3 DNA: TGTGCCAGCAGCTTGGGTCAGGGCGCCAAAAACATTCAGTACTTC.

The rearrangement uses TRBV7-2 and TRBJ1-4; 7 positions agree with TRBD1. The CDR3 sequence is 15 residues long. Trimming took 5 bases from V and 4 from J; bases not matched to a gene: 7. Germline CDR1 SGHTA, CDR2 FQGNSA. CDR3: CASSRRPGGNEKLFF. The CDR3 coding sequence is TGTGCCAGCAGCCGGCGCCCAGGGGGTAATGAAAAACTGTTTTTT.

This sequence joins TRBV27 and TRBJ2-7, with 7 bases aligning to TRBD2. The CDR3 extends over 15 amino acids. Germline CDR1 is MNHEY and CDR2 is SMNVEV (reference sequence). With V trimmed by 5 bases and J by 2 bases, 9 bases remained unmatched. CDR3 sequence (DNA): TGTGCCAGCAGTGGCCCCGGTCGGGGGGCCTACGAGCAGTACTTC. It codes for CASSGPGRGAYEQYF.

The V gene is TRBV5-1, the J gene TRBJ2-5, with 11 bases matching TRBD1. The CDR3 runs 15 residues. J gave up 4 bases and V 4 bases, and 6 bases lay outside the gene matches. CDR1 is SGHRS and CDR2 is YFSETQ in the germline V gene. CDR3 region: CASSGDRGRLETQYF. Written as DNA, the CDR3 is TGCGCCAGCAGCGGGGACAGGGGGAGATTAGAGACCCAGTACTTC.

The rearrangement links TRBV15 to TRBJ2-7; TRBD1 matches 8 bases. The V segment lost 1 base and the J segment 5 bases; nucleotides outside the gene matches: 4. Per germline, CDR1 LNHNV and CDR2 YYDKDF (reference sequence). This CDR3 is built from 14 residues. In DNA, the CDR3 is TGTGCCACCAGCAGAGGGACAGGGAAGCACGAGCAGTACTTC. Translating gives CATSRGTGKHEQYF.

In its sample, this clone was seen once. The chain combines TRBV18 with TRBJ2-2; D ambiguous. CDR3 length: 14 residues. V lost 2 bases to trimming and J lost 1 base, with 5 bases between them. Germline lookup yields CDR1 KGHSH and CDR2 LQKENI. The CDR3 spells CASSPILNTGELFF. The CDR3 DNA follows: TGTGCCAGCTCACCAATCCTGAACACCGGGGAGCTGTTTTTT.

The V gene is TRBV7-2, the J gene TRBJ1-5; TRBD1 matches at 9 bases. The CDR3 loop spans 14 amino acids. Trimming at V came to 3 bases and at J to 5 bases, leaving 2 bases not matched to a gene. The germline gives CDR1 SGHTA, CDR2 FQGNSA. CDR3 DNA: TGTGCCAGCAGCTTTAGACAGGGGGATCAGCCCCAGCATTTT. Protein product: CASSFRQGDQPQHF.

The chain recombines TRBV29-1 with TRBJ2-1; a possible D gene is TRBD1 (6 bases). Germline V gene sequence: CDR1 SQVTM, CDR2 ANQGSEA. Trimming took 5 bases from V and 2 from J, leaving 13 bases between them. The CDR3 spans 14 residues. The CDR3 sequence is CSVRYSGAYNEQFF. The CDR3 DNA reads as TGCAGCGTTAGGTATTCAGGGGCCTACAATGAGCAGTTCTTC.

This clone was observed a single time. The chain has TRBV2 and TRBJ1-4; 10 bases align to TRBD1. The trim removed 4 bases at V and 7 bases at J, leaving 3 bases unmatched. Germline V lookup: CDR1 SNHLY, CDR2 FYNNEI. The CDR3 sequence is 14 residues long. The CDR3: CASSGQGAGEKLFF. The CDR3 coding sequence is TGTGCCAGCAGTGGACAGGGGGCCGGTGAAAAACTGTTTTTT.

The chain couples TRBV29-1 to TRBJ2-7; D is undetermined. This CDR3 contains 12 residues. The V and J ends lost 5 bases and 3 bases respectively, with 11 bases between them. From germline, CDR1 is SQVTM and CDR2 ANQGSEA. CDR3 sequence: CSVSVGRYEQYF. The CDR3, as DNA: TGCAGCGTTTCTGTGGGCCGCTACGAGCAGTACTTC.

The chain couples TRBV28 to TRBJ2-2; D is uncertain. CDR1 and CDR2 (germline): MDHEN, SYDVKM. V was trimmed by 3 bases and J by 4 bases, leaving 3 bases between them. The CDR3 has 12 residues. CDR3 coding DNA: TGTGCCAGCAGTTTTCTCACCGGGGAGCTGTTTTTT. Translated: CASSFLTGELFF.

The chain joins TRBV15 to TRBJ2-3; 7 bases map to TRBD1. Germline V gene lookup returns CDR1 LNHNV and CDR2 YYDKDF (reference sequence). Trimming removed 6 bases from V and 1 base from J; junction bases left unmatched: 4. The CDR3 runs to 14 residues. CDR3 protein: CATRQDRGTDTQYF. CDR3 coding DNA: TGTGCCACCAGACAAGACAGGGGCACAGATACGCAGTATTTT. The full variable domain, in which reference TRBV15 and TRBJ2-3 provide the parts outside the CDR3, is DAMVIQNPRYQVTQFGKPVTLSCSQTLNHNVMYWYQQKSSQAPKLLFHYYDKDFNNEADTPDNFQSRRPNTSFCFLDIRSPGLGDTAMYLCATRQDRGTDTQYFGPGTRLTVL.

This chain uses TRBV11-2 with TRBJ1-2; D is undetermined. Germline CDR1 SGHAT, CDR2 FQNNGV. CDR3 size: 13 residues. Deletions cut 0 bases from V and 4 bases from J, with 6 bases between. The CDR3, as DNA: TGTGCCAGCAGCTTAGATCCCCGCTATGGCTACACCTTC. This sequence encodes CASSLDPRYGYTF.

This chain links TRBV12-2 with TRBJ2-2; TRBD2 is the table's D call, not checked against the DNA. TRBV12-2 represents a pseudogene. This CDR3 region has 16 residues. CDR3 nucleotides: TGTGCAAGTCGCTCTAAGCGGGGGGGCCTGATCGGGGAGCTGTTTTTT. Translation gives CASRSKRGGLIGELFF.

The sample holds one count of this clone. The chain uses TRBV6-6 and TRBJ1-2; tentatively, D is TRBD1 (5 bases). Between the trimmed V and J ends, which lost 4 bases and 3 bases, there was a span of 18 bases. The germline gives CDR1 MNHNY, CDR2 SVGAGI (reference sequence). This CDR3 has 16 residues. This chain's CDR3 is CASSSSRVGGDYGYTF. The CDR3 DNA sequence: TGTGCCAGCAGTTCGAGCCGGGTCGGGGGAGACTATGGCTACACCTTC.